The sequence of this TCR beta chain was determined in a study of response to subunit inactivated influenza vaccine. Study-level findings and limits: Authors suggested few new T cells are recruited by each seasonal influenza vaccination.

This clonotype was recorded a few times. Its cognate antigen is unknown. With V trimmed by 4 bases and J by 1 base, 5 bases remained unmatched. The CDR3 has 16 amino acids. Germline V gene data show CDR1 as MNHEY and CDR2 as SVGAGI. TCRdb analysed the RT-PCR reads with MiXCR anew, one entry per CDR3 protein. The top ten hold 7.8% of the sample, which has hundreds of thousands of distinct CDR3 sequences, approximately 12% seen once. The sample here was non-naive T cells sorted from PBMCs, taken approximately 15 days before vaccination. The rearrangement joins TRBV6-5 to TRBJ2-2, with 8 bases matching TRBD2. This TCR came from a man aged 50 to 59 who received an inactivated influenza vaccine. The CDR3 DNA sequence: TGTGCCAGCAGTTTCGACGGGAGGGGGAACACCGGGGAGCTGTTTTTT. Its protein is CASSFDGRGNTGELFF.